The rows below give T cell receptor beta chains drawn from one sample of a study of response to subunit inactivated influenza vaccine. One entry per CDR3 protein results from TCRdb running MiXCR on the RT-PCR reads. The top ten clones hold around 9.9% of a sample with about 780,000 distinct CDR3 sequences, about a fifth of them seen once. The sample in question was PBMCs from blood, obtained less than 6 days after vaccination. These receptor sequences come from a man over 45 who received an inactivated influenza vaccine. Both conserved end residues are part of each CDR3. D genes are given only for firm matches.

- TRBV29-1 CSGCRATGELFF
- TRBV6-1 CATLPLAKVNTGELFF
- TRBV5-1 CASSLTTGGVTEAFF
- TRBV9 CASSAPSRAHEQFF
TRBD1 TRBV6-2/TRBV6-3 CASSYSMDRGYSGNQPQHF
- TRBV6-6 CASSYLVIQPQHF
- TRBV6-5 CASSYIIGEETQYF
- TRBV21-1 CASSKAQRGTYEQYF
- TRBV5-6 CASSLGGALFSPLHF
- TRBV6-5 CASSYQESSYEQYF
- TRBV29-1 CSVEGAGGITYEQYF